This TCR beta chain was sequenced for a study of technical replicates of blood from a handful of donors. The method was immunoSEQ multiplex PCR; TCRdb's version includes in-frame clones alone and lacks a portion of them. The data contain about 60,000 clones, over 90% of them singletons. CDR1 is SGDLS, CDR2 YYNGEE, per germline. CDR3 length: 16 residues. V trimming: 4 bases; J trimming: 8 bases; junction bases outside the gene matches: 7. This TCR came from a human donor in good health. Some clones in this sample may be carry-over from other donors' samples. The source material was PBMCs. The J gene is TRBJ2-3, the V gene TRBV9, with 16 bases fitting TRBD2. CDR3 sequence (DNA): TGTGCCAGCAGCCCTGGGACTAGCGGGGGGGCGGGTACGCAGTATTTT. Amino acids: CASSPGTSGGAGTQYF.